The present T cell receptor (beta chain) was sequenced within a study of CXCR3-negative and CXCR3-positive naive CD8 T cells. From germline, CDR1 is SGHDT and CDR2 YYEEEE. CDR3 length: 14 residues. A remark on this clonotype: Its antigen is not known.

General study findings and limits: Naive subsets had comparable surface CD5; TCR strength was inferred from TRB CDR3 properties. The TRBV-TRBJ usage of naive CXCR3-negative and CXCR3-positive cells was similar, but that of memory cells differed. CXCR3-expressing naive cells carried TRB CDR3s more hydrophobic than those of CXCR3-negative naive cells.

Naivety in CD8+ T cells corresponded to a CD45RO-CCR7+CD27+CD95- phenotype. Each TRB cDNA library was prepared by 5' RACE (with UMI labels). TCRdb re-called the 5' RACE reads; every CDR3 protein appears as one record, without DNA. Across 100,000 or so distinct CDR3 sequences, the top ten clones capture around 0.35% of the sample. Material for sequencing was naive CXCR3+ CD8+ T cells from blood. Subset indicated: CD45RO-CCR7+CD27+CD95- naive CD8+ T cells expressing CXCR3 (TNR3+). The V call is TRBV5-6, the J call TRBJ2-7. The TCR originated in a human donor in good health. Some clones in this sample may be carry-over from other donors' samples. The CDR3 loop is CGSSLGTGAYEQYF.